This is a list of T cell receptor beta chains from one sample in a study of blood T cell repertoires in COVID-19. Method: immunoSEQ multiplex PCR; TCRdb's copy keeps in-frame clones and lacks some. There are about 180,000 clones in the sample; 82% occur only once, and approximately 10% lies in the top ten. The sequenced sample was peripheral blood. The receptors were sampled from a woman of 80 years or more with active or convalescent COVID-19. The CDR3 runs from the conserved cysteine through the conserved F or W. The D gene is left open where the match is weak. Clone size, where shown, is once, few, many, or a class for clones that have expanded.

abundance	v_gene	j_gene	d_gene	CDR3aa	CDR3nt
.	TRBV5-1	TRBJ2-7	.	CASSYLPDSTYEQYF	TGCGCCAGCAGCTACCTCCCCGACAGTACCTACGAGCAGTACTTC
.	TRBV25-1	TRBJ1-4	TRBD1	CASRGTGGGEKLFF	TGTGCCAGCAGGGGGACAGGGGGCGGCGAAAAACTGTTTTTT
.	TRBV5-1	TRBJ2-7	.	CASSLGGQTYEQYF	TGCGCCAGCAGCTTGGGAGGACAGACCTACGAGCAGTACTTC
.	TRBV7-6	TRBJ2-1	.	CASSLARVNEQFF	TGTGCCAGCAGCTTAGCCAGGGTAAATGAGCAGTTCTTC
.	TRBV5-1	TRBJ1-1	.	CASSLAPQGTNTEAFF	TGCGCCAGCAGTCTGGCCCCTCAGGGGACGAACACTGAAGCTTTCTTT
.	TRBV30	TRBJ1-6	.	CAWNGRDNSPLHF	TGTGCCTGGAACGGGCGGGATAATTCACCCCTCCACTTT
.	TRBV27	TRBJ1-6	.	CASSLYRASPLHF	TGTGCCAGCAGTTTATACAGGGCTTCACCCCTCCACTTT
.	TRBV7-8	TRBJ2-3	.	CASSPLYQSTDTQYF	TGTGCCAGCAGCCCGCTTTATCAGAGCACAGATACGCAGTATTTT
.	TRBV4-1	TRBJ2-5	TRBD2	CASSQGGLAGQETQYF	TGCGCCAGCAGCCAAGGTGGACTAGCGGGTCAAGAGACCCAGTACTTC
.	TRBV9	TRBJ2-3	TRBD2	CASSARGLAGEGTQYF	TGTGCCAGCAGCGCCCGTGGACTAGCGGGAGAGGGTACGCAGTATTTT
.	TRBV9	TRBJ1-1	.	CASSPLNRDTEAFF	TGTGCCAGCAGCCCCCTTAACAGGGACACTGAAGCTTTCTTT
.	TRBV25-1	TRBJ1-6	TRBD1	CASSLQGAYNSPLHF	TGTGCCAGCAGTCTGCAGGGGGCCTATAATTCACCCCTCCACTTT
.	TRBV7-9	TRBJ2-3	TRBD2	CASSLTGGADTQYF	TGTGCCAGCAGCCTGACGGGAGGTGCAGATACGCAGTATTTT
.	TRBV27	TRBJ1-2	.	CASSLSRGDPVGYTF	TGTGCCAGCAGTCTCAGTAGGGGCGACCCTGTTGGCTACACCTTC
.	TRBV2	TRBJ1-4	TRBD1	CASSGVTGVEKLFF	TGTGCCAGCAGTGGGGTGACAGGGGTTGAAAAACTGTTTTTT
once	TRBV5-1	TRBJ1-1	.	CASSLERMRVNTEAFF	TGCGCCAGCAGCTTGGAAAGAATGAGGGTCAACACTGAAGCTTTCTTT
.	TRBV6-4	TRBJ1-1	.	CASSREANTEAFF	TGTGCCAGCAGCCGGGAAGCGAACACTGAAGCTTTCTTT
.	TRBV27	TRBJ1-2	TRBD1	CASRARDRASGYTF	TGTGCCAGCAGAGCACGGGACAGAGCTAGTGGCTACACCTTC
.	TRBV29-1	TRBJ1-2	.	CSVVDPGFYGYTF	TGCAGCGTCGTCGACCCGGGGTTCTATGGCTACACCTTC
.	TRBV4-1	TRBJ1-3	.	CASSQGRDRNTIYF	TGCGCCAGCAGCCAAGGCAGGGATCGAAACACCATATATTTT
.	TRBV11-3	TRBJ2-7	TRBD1	CASNEWTGDYEQYF	TGTGCCAGCAACGAATGGACAGGAGACTACGAGCAGTACTTC